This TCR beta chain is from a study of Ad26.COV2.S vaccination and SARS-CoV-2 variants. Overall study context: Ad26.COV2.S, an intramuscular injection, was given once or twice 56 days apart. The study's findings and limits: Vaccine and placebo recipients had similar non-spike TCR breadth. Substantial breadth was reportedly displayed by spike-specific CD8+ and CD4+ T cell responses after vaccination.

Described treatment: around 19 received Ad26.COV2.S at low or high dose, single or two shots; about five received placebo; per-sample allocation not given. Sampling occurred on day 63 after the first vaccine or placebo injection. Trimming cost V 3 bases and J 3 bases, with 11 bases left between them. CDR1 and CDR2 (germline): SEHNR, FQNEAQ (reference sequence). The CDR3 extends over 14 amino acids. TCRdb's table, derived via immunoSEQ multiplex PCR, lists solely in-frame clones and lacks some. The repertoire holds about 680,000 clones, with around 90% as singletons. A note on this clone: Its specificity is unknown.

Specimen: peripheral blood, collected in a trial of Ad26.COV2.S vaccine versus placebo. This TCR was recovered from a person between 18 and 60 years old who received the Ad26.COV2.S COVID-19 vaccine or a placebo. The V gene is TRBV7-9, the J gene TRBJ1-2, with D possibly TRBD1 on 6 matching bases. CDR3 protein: CASSLGGLDYGYTF. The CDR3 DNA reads TGTGCCAGCAGCTTGGGGGGGCTCGACTATGGCTACACCTTC.